This is a list of T cell receptor beta chains from one sample in a study of tumor T cells in aggressive B-cell lymphoma. The method was immunoSEQ multiplex PCR; TCRdb's version includes in-frame clones alone and lacks a portion of them. This sample yields more than 4,000 clones, of which over 70% are seen a single time; about 4.5% belongs to the top ten. The sample taken for sequencing was tumor tissue. These receptors all come from an adult with diffuse large B cell lymphoma. Each CDR3 is given without its conserved first and last residue.

ASRGGTTNEKLF	TRBV10-1	TRBJ1-4
ASSLQGFNSGNTIY	TRBV7-2	TRBJ1-3
ASSSYSGIENYGYT	TRBV7-9	TRBJ1-2
ATKEGESYEQY	TRBV6-5	TRBJ2-7
ASSSEQGNQPQH	TRBV28	TRBJ1-5
ASSWTGDTEAF	TRBV27	TRBJ1-1
ASSQASDPYNEQF	TRBV4-2	TRBJ2-1
ASSLEGVDGYT	TRBV7-9	TRBJ1-2
ASMPWEGLLNQPQH	TRBV28	TRBJ1-5
ASSPRGSGTTSSYNEQF	TRBV19	TRBJ2-1
ASSLGASGANVLT	TRBV28	TRBJ2-6
ASSLDRGAEAF	TRBV11-1	TRBJ1-1
ASSSRQGNEQY	TRBV7-8	TRBJ2-7
ASSPQGQLPYEQY	TRBV18	TRBJ2-7
ASGDNGRGETQY	TRBV2	TRBJ2-5
ASSLRGITNQPQH	TRBV5-6	TRBJ1-5
ASDFGGRTEAF	TRBV19	TRBJ1-1
ASLQTGVTNEKLF	TRBV2	TRBJ1-4
ASSIDGTAGTNEQF	TRBV19	TRBJ2-1
ASSLERGGNTIY	TRBV5-4	TRBJ1-3
ASSEYMDRGRSNYGYT	TRBV6-1	TRBJ1-2
ASSLTLGNTIY	TRBV27	TRBJ1-3
ASSLTGIWEKLF	TRBV5-6	TRBJ1-4
ASSSDSYSNQPQH	TRBV7-9	TRBJ1-5
ASSWSAPGQGGSPLH	TRBV27	TRBJ1-6
ASSSQGNTEAF	TRBV6-5	TRBJ1-1
ASSLGRNYGYT	TRBV7-9	TRBJ1-2
ATNLHRVGRNTIY	TRBV6-1	TRBJ1-3
ASSQEGGGPFGRAYNEQF	TRBV4-1	TRBJ2-1